This T cell receptor (beta chain) originates from a study of blood T cell repertoires in COVID-19. This clone was observed a few times. Measured with immunoSEQ multiplex PCR; TCRdb has only the in-frame clones, and not every one. The table includes 150,000 or so clones, roughly nine tenths detected once. Source material: peripheral blood. This sequence originates from a man between 18 and 35 years old with COVID-19, enrolled during active disease.

DNA for the CDR3: TGTGCCAGCAGTTTGTTTAGCGGGAACCAAGAGACCCAGTACTTC. This translates into CASSLFSGNQETQYF. V gene TRBV27 combines with J gene TRBJ2-5, with TRBD2 identical over 8 bases. Germline V gene lookup returns CDR1 MNHEY and CDR2 SMNVEV (reference sequence). V was pared by 3 bases and J by 0 bases, with 3 bases of the junction left unmatched. This CDR3 has 15 residues.